The present T cell receptor beta chain was sequenced within a study of cytomegalovirus exposure and HLA in healthy donors. Study results and limitations: Within a later analysis, the majority of CMV-associated TCR beta chains appeared HLA-restricted.

This CDR3 comprises 15 residues. The V and J ends lost 2 bases and 1 base, in that order; junction bases with no gene match: 2. Germline CDR1 and CDR2: MNHNY and SVGAGI (reference sequence). The PCR employed 60 Vbeta primers together with 13 Jbeta primers. TCRdb keeps only in-frame clones here, not all; method: immunoSEQ multiplex PCR. The table records 110,000 to 150,000 clones, approximately 79% of them present only once. This clone was seen just once. Its antigen is unidentified. The clonotype was recovered from a man aged 18-30 years in good health and CMV-seronegative. The sample comprised PBMCs. The V gene is TRBV6-6, the J gene TRBJ2-7; TRBD1 aligns across 10 bases. CDR3 nucleotides: TGTGCCAGCAGTTACGGGACAGGGGCTTCCTACGAGCAGTACTTC. It codes for CASSYGTGASYEQYF.